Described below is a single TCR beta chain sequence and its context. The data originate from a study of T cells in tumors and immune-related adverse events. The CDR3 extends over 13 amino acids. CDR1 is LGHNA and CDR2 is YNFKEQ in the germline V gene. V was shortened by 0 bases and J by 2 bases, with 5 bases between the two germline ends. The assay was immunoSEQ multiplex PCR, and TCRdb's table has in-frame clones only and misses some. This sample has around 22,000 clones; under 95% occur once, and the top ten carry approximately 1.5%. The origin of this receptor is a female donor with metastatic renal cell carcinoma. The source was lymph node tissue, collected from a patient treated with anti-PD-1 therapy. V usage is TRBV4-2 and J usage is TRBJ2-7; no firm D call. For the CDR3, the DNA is TGTGCCAGCAGCCAAGATGGGACCTACGAGCAGTACTTC. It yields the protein CASSQDGTYEQYF.